One sample yielded the 5 T cell receptor beta chains listed below, sequenced in a study of response to subunit inactivated influenza vaccine. Using its own MiXCR run on the RT-PCR reads, TCRdb lists one record per CDR3 protein. The sample contains over 750,000 distinct CDR3 sequences, about 20% of which appear only once. Material: PBMCs from blood, obtained more than 4 days after vaccination. Receptors were obtained from a man in his forties or fifties who received an inactivated influenza vaccine.

The V and J genes are TRBV11-2 and TRBJ2-1; 8 nucleotides align to TRBD1. There are 17 residues in the CDR3. J was trimmed by 0 bases and V by 6 bases; bases with no gene match: 10. Germline V gene data show CDR1 as SGHAT and CDR2 as FQNNGV. CDR3 nucleotides: TGTGCCAGCAGGACAGGGGCCCTAAGGAGCTCCTACAATGAGCAGTTCTTC. The encoded protein is CASRTGALRSSYNEQFF.

The chain combines TRBV12-3 or TRBV12-4 with TRBJ2-2; D call uncertain. The CDR3 contains 14 residues. The V and J ends lost 5 bases and 3 bases respectively, with 10 bases between them. CDR3 sequence reads: CASSTHSDTGELFF. The DNA for the CDR3 is TGTGCCAGCAGTACCCATAGTGACACCGGGGAGCTGTTTTTT.

The sample holds many counts of this clonotype. The J gene is TRBJ1-4, the V gene TRBV12-3 or TRBV12-4; a weak D match, TRBD1 (6 bases). This CDR3 has 14 amino acids. V was trimmed by 4 bases and J by 11 bases, leaving 17 bases between them. The CDR3 loop reads CASSYRVSGGKLFF. CDR3 in DNA: TGTGCCAGCAGTTACAGGGTCTCCGGAGGGAAACTGTTTTTT.

This clonotype was counted between two and nine times. The chain recombines TRBV4-2 with TRBJ2-1; the D gene is possibly TRBD2 (6 bases). Germline V gene sequence: CDR1 LGHNA, CDR2 YNFKEQ. V was pared by 0 bases and J by 6 bases, with 15 bases between. The CDR3 is 16 residues long. CDR3 sequence reads: CASSQEGRGSGNEQFF. CDR3 DNA sequence: TGTGCCAGCAGCCAAGAAGGTAGGGGTAGCGGCAATGAGCAGTTCTTC.

The chain joins TRBV7-6 to TRBJ2-3; 8 bases fit TRBD2. V lost 4 bases and J lost 4; bases outside the gene matches: 7. CDR3 length equals 15 residues. Germline assignment: CDR1 SGHVS and CDR2 FNYEAQ. This chain's CDR3 is CASSSGLVYPDTQYF. The CDR3 DNA reads TGTGCCAGCAGCTCGGGACTAGTTTACCCAGATACGCAGTATTTT.